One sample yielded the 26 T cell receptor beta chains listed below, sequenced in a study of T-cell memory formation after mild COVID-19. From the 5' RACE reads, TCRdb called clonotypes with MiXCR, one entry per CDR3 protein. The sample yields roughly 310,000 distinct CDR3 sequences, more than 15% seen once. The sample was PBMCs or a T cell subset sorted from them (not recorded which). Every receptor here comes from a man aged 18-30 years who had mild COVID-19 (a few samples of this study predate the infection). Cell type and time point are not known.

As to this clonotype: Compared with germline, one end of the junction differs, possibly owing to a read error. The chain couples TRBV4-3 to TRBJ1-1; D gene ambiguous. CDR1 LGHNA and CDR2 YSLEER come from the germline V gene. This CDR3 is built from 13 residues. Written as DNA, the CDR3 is TGCGCCCGCAGCCAAGCTGGGAACACTGAAGCTTTCTTT. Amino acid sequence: CARSQAGNTEAFF.

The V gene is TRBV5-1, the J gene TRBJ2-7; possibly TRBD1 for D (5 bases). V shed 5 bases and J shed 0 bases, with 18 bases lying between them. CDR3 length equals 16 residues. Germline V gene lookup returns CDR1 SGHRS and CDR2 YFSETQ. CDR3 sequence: CASRTTPTESSYEQYF. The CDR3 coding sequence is TGCGCCAGCAGGACGACACCGACAGAAAGCTCCTACGAGCAGTACTTC.

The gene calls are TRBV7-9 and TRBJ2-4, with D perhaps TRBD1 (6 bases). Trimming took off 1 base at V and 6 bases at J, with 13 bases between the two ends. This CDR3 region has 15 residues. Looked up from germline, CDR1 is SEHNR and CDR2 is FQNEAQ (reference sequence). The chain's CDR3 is CASSLGMGRGNIQYF. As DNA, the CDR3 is TGTGCCAGCAGCTTAGGCATGGGCAGGGGAAACATTCAGTACTTC.

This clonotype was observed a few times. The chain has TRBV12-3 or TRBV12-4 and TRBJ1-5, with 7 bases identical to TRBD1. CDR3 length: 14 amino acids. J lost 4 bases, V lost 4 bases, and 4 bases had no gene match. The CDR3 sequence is CASSSNRGNQPQHF. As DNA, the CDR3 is TGTGCCAGCAGTTCTAACAGGGGAAATCAGCCCCAGCATTTT.

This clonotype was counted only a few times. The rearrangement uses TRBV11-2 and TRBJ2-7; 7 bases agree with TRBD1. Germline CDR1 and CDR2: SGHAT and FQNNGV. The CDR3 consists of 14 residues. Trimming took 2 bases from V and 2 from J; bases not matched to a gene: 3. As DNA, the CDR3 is TGTGCCAGCAGCTTAAGCCAGGGGGCCTACGAGCAGTACTTC. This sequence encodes CASSLSQGAYEQYF.

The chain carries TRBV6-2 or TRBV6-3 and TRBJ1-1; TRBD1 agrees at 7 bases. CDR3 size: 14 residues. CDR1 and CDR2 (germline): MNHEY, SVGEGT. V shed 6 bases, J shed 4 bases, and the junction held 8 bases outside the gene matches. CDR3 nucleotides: TGTGCCAGCAGGAAAACAGGGGAAGCCACTGAAGCTTTCTTT. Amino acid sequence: CASRKTGEATEAFF.

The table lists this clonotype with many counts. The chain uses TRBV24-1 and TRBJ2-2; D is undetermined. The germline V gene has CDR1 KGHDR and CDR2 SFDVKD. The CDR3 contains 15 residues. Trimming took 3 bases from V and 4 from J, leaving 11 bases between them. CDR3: CATSDRTEPTGELFF. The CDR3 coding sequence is TGTGCCACCAGTGATAGGACCGAACCCACCGGGGAGCTGTTTTTT.

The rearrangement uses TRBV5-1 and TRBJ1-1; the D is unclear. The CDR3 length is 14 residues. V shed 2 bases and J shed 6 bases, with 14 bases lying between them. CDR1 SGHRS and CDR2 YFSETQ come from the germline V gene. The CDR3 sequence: CASSFFGPQAEAFF. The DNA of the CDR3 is TGCGCCAGCAGCTTTTTTGGGCCTCAGGCTGAAGCTTTCTTT.

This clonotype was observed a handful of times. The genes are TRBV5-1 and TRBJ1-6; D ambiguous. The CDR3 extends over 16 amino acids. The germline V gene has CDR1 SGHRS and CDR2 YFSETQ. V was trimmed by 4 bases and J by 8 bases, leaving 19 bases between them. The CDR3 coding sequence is TGCGCCAGCAGCCCGATTACCTTGGCCGTCGATTCACCCCTCCACTTT. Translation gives CASSPITLAVDSPLHF. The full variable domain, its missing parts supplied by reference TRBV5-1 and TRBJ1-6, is KAGVTQTPRYLIKTRGQQVTLSCSPISGHRSVSWYQQTPGQGLQFLFEYFSETQRNKGNFPGRFSGRQFSNSRSEMNVSTLELGDSALYLCASSPITLAVDSPLHFGNGTRLTVT.

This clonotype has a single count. The CDR3 coding sequence is TGTGCCAGCAGTTTTAGGAGGGGGAATTCACCCCTCCACTTT. This sequence encodes CASSFRRGNSPLHF. The chain carries TRBV12-3 or TRBV12-4 and TRBJ1-6; the D gene is possibly TRBD1 (6 bases). This CDR3 has 14 amino acids. V was clipped by 3 bases and J by 7 bases, with 10 bases between them.

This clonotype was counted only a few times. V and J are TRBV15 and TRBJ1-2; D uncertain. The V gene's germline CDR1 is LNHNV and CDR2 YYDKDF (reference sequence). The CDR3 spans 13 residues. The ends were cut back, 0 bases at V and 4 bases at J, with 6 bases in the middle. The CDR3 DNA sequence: TGTGCCACCAGCAGAGATCGGGTCTATGGCTACACCTTC. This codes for CATSRDRVYGYTF.

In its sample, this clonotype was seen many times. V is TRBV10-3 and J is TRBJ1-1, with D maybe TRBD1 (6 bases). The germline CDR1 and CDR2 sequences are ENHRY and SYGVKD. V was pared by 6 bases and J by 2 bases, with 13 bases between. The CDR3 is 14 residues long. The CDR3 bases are TGTGCCATCAGGATACAGGGCGTAAACACTGAAGCTTTCTTT. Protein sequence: CAIRIQGVNTEAFF.

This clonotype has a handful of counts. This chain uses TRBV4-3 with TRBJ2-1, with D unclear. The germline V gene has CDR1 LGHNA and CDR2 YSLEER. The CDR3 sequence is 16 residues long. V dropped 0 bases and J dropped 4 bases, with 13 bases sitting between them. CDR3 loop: CASSQDYASLYNEQFF. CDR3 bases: TGCGCCAGCAGCCAAGATTACGCCAGCCTTTACAATGAGCAGTTCTTC.

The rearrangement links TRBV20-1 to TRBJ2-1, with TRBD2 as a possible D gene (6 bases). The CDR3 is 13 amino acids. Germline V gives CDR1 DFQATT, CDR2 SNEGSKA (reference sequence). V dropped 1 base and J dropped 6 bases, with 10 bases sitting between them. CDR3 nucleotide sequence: TGCAGTGCTAGAGTCCCCGGGGGCAATGAGCAGTTCTTC. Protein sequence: CSARVPGGNEQFF.

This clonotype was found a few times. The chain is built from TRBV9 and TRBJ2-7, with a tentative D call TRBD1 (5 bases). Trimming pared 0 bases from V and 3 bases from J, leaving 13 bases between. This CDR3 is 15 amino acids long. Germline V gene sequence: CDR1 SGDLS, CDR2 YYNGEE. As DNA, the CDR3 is TGTGCCAGCAGCGTAGACCAGGGAAAGATCTACGAGCAGTACTTC. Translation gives CASSVDQGKIYEQYF. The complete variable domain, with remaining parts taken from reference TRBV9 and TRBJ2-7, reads DSGVTQTPKHLITATGQRVTLRCSPRSGDLSVYWYQQSLDQGLQFLIQYYNGEERAKGNILERFSAQQFPDLHSELNLSSLELGDSALYFCASSVDQGKIYEQYFGPGTRLTVT.

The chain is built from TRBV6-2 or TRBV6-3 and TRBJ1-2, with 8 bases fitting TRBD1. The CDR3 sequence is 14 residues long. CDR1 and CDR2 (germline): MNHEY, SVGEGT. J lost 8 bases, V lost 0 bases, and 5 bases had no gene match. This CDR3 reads CASSYSGQVGGYTF. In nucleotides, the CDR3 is TGTGCCAGCAGTTACTCGGGACAGGTTGGCGGCTACACCTTC.

Here the CDR3 reads CASSRRGDNEQFF. DNA for the CDR3: TGCGCCAGCAGCCGGCGGGGAGACAATGAGCAGTTCTTC. The V call is TRBV4-1, the J call TRBJ2-1; the D gene is possibly TRBD2 (6 bases). Germline CDR1 reads MGHRA; CDR2 reads YSYEKL. The CDR3 runs 13 residues. Trimming pared 4 bases from V and 5 bases from J, leaving 9 bases between.

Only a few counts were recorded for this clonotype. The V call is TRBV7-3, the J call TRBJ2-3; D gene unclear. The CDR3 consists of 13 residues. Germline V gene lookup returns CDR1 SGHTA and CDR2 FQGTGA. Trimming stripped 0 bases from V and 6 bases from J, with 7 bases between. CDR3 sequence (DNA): TGTGCCAGCAGCTTAACAGGCTTCGATACGCAGTATTTT. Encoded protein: CASSLTGFDTQYF. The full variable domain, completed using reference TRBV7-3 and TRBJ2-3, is GAGVSQTPSNKVTEKGKYVELRCDPISGHTALYWYRQSLGQGPEFLIYFQGTGAADDSGLPNDRFFAVRPEGSVSTLKIQRTERGDSAVYLCASSLTGFDTQYFGPGTRLTVL.

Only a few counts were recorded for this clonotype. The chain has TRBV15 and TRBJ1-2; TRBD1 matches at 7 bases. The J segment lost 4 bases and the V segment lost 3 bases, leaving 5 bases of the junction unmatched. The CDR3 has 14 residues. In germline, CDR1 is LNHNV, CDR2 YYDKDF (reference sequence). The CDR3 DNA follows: TGTGCCACCAGCAGGGGGGACAGCGTCTATGGCTACACCTTC. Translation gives CATSRGDSVYGYTF.

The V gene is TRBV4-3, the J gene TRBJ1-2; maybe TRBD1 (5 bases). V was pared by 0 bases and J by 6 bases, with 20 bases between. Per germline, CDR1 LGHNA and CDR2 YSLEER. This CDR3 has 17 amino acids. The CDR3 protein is CASSQERAGIVLHGYTF. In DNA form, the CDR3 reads TGCGCCAGCAGCCAAGAGAGGGCAGGGATTGTCTTGCATGGCTACACCTTC.

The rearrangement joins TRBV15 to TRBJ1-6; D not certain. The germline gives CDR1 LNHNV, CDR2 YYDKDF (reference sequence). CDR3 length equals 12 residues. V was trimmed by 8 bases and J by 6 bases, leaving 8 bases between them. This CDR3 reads CATFDGNSPLHF. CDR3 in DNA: TGTGCCACCTTCGATGGTAATTCACCCCTCCACTTT.

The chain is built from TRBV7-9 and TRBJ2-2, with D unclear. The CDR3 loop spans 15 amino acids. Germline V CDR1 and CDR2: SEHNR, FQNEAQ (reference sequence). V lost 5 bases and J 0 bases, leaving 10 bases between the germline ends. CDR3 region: CASSMTRTNTGELFF. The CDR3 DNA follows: TGTGCCAGCAGCATGACTCGAACGAACACCGGGGAGCTGTTTTTT.

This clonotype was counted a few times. CDR3 sequence (DNA): TGTGCCAGCAGACCTGTCCCAACGGGGTTAGGGGATACGCAGTATTTT. Protein product: CASRPVPTGLGDTQYF. The V gene is TRBV7-9, the J gene TRBJ2-3, with D possibly matching TRBD2 (5 bases). The CDR3 loop spans 16 amino acids. CDR1 and CDR2 (germline): SEHNR, FQNEAQ (reference sequence). Trimming pared 6 bases from V and 6 bases from J, leaving 22 bases between.

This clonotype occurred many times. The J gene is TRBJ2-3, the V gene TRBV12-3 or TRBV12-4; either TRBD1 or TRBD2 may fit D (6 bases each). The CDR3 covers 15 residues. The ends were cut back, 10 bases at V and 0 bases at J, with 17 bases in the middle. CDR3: CATTLVGGSTDTQYF. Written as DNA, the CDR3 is TGTGCCACCACATTGGTCGGGGGCAGCACAGATACGCAGTATTTT.

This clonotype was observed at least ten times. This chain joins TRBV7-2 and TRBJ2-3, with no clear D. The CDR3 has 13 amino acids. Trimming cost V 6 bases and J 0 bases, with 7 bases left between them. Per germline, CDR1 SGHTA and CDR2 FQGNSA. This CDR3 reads CASSAPSTDTQYF. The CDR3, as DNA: TGTGCCAGCAGTGCCCCGAGCACAGATACGCAGTATTTT.

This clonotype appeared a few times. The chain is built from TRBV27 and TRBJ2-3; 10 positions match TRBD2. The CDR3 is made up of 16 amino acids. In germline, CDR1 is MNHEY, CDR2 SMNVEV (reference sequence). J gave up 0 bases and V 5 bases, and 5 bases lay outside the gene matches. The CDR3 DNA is TGTGCCAGCAGTCTCCGAGCGGGGGGGAGCACAGATACGCAGTATTTT. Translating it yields CASSLRAGGSTDTQYF.